This TCR beta chain comes out of a study of T cell repertoires in cytomegalovirus infection. Looking at the study overall: Recently identified HLA-C-restricted CMV epitopes were used, and well-studied HLA-B-restricted CMV epitopes were used as well. CMV infection plus the matching HLA type was flagged by public TCR beta signatures.

On this clonotype itself: What it binds is unknown. The junction differs from germline at one of its ends, possibly a read error.

TCRdb analysed the reads with MiXCR anew, one entry per CDR3 protein. The sample includes 300,000 to 400,000 distinct CDR3 sequences, 25% to 35% of them seen just once. Notes on the study in general: HLA-C-restricted TCR beta clonotypes specific for CMV led the ex vivo response. Identification of carriers of CMV plus the relevant HLA was achieved through cumulative public TCR beta family frequency.

The CDR3 is 16 amino acids. CDR1 and CDR2 from the germline V gene are SGHTA and FQGTGA. Sequencing was performed on cultured PBMCs, taken from culture after CMV antigen stimulation. The sequence came from a human donor in good health (CMV status not recorded). Some clones in this sample may be carry-over from other donors' samples. The rearrangement links TRBV7-3 to TRBJ2-3; TRBD1 is a possible D gene (5 bases). The CDR3 is CASSLTKSGHTDTQYF. The CDR3 region has the DNA TGTGCCAGCAGCCTAACCAAATCAGGGCACACAGATACGCAGTATTTT.